The 4 T cell receptor beta chains in this list originate from one sample, sequenced in a study of blood T cell repertoires in COVID-19 (dated by TCRdb to 2018 to 2020). The library was built by means of the immunoSEQ multiplex PCR assay. As stored in TCRdb, this immuneACCESS dataset retains in-frame rearrangements with V and J assigned. A fraction of the clones does not appear; measured against another copy, unresolved V genes explain less than half of the discrepancy, and the remainder lacks a known reason. The sample yields under 250,000 clones; about 90% were counted once. The ten largest clones take up 0.8% to 0.95% of the sample. Sequencing used peripheral blood. The receptors shown here come from a young man with COVID-19, enrolled during active disease.

The rearrangement links TRBV27 to TRBJ1-2; 11 nucleotides match TRBD1. This CDR3 is 15 amino acids long. V trimming: 5 bases; J trimming: 8 bases; junction bases outside the gene matches: 10. The germline V gene encodes CDR1 MNHEY and CDR2 SMNVEV (reference sequence). The CDR3 nucleotides read TGTGCCAGCAGTCCAACCGGACAGGGGGCCGGCGGCTACACCTTC. It encodes CASSPTGQGAGGYTF.

J is TRBJ2-3 and V is TRBV9; D call uncertain. Germline V gene data show CDR1 as SGDLS and CDR2 as YYNGEE. The CDR3 sequence is 14 residues long. Trimming removed 3 bases at V and 0 bases at J, with 8 bases between. The CDR3 reads CASSGRTSTDTQYF. The CDR3 DNA reads as TGTGCCAGCAGCGGTAGAACTAGCACAGATACGCAGTATTTT.

The count of this clone is one. The rearrangement links TRBV3-1 (or the pseudogene TRBV3-2) to TRBJ2-3, with D possibly TRBD2 on 6 matching bases. Germline CDR1 is LGHDT and CDR2 is YNNKEL (reference sequence). Trimming removed 0 bases from V and 8 bases from J, with 12 bases in between. The length of the CDR3 is 14 residues. The CDR3 spells CASSQEHAGSTQYF. The CDR3 coding sequence is TGTGCCAGCAGCCAAGAGCATGCGGGGAGTACGCAGTATTTT.

The chain combines TRBV5-1 with TRBJ2-1, with TRBD2 identical over 10 bases. V lost 4 bases to trimming and J lost 2 bases; unmatched junction nucleotides: 9. This CDR3 region has 17 residues. Germline V gene lookup returns CDR1 SGHRS and CDR2 YFSETQ. CDR3 sequence (DNA): TGCGCCAGCAGCCCCCCGAGTCTAGCGGGGGCCTACAATGAGCAGTTCTTC. Translated, it gives CASSPPSLAGAYNEQFF.